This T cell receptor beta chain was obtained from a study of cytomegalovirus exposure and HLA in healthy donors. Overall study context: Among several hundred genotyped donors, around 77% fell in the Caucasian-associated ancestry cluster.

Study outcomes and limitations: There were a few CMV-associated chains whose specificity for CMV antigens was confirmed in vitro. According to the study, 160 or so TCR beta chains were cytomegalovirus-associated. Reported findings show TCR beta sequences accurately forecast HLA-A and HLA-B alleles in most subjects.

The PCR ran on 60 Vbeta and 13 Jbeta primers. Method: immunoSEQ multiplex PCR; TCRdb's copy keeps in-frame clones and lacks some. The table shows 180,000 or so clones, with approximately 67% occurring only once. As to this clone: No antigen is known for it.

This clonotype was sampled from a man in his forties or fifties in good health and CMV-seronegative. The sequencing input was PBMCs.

CDR3 protein: CSVALGTSGRDTQYF. As DNA, the CDR3 is TGCAGCGTTGCCCTTGGGACTAGCGGGAGAGATACGCAGTATTTT. The rearrangement uses TRBV29-1 and TRBJ2-3, with TRBD2 identical over 14 bases. This CDR3 is 15 amino acids long. Germline lookup yields CDR1 SQVTM and CDR2 ANQGSEA. The trim removed 4 bases at V and 5 bases at J, leaving 5 bases unmatched.